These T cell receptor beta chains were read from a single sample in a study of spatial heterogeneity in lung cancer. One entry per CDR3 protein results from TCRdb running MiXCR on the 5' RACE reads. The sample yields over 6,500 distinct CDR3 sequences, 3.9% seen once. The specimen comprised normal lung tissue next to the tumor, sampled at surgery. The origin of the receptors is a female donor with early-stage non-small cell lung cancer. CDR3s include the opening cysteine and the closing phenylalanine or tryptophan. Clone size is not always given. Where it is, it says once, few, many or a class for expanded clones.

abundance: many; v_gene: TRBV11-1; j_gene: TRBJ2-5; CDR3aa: CASSPGLAGETQYF
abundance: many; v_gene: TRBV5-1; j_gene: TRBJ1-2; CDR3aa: CASSLAGDYGYTF
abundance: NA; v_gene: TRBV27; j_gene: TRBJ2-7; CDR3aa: CASSGGDLPPYEQYF
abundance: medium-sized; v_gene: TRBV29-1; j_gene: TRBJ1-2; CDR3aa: CSVEPSSRGGYTF
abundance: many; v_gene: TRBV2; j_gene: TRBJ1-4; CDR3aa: CASSEEEGRRVF
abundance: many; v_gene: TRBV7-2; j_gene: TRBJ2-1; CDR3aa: CASSLIGGYNEQFF
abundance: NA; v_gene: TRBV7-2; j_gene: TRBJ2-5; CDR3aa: CASSLYRGEETQYF
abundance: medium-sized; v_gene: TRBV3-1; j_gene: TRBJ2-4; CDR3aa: CASSPTSGKNIQYF
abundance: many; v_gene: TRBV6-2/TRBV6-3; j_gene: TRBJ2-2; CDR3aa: CASSYLGRRELFF
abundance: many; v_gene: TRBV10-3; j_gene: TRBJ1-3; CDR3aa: CAIASRGISSGNTIYF
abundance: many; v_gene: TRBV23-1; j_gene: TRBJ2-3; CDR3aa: CASSQSGGGVTDTQYF
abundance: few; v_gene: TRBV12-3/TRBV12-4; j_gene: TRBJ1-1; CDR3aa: CASRPTGNLNTEAFF
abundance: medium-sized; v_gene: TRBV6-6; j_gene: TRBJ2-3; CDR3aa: CASSPRGTSGGATDTQYF
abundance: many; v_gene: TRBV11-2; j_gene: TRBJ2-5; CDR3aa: CASSRVVLSGGAETQYF
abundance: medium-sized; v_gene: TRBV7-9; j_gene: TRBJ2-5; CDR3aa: CASSLSGTASQETQYF
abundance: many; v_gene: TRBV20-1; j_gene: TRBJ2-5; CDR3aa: CSARDVGVETQYF
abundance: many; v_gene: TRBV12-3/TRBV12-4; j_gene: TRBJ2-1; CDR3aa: CASSPRDRGNEQFF
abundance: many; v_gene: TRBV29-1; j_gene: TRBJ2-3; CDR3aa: CSVDKGTDTQYF
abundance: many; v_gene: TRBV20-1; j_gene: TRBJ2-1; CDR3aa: CSATRGSRNEQFF
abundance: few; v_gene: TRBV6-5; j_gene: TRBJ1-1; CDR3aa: CASSYGTVTEAFF
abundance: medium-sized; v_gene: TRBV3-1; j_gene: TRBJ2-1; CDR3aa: CASSPQSTSGPANEQFF
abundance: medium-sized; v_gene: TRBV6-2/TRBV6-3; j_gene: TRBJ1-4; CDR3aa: CASSLLPDREGEKLFF
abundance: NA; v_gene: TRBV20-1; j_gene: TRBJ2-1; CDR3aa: CSASDTNEQFF
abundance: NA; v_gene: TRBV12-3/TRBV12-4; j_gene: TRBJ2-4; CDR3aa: CASSFRAGLAKNIQYF
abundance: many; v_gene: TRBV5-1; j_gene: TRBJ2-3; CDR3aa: CASSLEGLDTQYF
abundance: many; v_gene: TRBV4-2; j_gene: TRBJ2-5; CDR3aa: CASSQERGDQETQYF
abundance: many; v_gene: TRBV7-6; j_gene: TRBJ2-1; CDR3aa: CASSLAMGQGIEQFF
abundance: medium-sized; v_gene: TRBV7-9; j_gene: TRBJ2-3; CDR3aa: CASSFGADATDTQYF
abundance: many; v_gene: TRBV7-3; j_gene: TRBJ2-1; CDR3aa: CASSPIGKSGNEQFF
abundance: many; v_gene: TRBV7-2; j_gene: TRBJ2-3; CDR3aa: CASSLGQRRLLDTQYF
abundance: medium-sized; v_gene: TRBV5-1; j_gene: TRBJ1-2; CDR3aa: CASSGSTNYGYTF
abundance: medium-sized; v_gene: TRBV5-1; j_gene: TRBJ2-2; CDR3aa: CASSVRTSGDTGELFF
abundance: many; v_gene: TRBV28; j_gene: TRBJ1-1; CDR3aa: CASTQMGTNTEAFF
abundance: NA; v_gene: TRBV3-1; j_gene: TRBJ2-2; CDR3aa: CASSQDGVQRAGELFF
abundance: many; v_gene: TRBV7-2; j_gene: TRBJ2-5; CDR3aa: CASSMNRGRETQYF
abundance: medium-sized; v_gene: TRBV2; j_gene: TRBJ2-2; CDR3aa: CASGKGGATGELFF
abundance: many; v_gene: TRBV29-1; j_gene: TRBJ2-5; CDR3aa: CSVDLRGGLTQYF
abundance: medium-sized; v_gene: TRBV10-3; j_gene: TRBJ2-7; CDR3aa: CAAGQTDPYEQYF
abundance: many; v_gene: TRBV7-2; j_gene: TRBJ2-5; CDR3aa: CASSYRVRETQYF
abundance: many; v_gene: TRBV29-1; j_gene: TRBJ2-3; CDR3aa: CSVDTDTQYF
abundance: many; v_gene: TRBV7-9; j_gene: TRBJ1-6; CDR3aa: CASSSHRDRGNSPLHF
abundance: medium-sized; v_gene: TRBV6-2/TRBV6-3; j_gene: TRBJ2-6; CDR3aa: CASTQVRASGANVLTF
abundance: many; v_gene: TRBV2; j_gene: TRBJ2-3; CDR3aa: CASSYNGDRTDTQYF
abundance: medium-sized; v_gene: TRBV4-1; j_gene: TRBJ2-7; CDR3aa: CASSQGLAETYEQYF
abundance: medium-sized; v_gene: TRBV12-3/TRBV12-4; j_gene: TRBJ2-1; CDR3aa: CASSEGGEQFF
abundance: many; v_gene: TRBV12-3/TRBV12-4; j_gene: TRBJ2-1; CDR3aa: CASRQGHYNEQFF
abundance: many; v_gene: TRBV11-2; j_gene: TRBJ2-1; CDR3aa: CASSLSGGGFEQFF
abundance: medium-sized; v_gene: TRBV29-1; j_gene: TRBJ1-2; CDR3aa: CSVELGGLNGYTF